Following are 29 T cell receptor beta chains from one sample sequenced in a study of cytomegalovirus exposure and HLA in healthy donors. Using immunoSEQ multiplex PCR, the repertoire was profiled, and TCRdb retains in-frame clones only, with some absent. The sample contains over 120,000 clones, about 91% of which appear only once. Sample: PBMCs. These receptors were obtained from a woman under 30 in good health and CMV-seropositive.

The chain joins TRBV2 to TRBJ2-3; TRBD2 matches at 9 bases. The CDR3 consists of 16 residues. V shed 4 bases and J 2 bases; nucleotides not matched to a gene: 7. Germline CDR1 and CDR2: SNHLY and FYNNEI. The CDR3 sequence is CASSGGGGGLTDTQYF. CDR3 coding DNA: TGTGCCAGCAGTGGAGGCGGGGGGGGGCTCACAGATACGCAGTATTTT. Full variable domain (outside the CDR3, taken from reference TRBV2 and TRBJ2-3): EPEVTQTPSHQVTQMGQEVILRCVPISNHLYFYWYRQILGQKVEFLVSFYNNEISEKSEIFDDQFSVERPDGSNFTLKIRSTKLEDSAMYFCASSGGGGGLTDTQYFGPGTRLTVL.

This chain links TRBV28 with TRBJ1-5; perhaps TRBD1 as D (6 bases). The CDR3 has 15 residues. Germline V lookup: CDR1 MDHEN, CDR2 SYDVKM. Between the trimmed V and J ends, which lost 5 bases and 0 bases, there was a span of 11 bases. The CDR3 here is CASSLRQVSNQPQHF. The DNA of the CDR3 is TGTGCCAGCAGTCTGAGACAGGTTAGCAATCAGCCCCAGCATTTT.

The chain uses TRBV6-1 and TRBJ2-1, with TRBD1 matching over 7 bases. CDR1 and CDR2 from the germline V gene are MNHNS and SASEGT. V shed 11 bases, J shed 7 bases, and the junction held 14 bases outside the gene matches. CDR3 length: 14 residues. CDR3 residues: CAGSSGRGMNEQFF. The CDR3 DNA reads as TGTGCCGGCTCCTCCGGCAGGGGGATGAATGAGCAGTTCTTC.

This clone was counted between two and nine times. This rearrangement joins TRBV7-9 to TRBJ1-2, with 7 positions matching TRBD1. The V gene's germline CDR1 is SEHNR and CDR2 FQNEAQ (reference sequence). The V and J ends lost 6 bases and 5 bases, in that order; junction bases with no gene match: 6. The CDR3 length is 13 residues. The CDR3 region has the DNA TGTGCCAGCAGTCATCCGGGACAGTATGGCTACACCTTC. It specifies CASSHPGQYGYTF.

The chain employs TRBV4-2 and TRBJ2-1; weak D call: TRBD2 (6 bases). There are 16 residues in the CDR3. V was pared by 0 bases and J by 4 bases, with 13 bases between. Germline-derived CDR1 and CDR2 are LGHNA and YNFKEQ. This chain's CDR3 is CASSQDPTGTYNEQFF. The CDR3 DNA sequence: TGTGCCAGCAGCCAAGACCCGACTGGGACTTACAATGAGCAGTTCTTC.

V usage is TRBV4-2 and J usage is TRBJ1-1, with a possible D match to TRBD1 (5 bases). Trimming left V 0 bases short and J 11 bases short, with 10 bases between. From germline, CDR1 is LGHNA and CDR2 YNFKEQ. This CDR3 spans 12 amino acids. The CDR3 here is CASSQDQGRAFF. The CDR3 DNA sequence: TGTGCCAGCAGCCAAGACCAGGGCCGGGCTTTCTTT.

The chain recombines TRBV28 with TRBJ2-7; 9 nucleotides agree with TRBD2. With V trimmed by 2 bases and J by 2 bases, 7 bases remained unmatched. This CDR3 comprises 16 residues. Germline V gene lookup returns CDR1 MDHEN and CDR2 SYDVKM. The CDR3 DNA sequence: TGTGCCAGCAGTTTACCCTTAGCGGGGGTTACCTACGAGCAGTACTTC. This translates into CASSLPLAGVTYEQYF.

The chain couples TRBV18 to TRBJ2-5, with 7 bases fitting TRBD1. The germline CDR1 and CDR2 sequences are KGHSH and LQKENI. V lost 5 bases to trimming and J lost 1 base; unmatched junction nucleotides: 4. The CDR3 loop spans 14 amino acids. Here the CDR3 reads CASSTGTAQETQYF. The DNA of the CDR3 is TGTGCCAGCTCAACTGGGACAGCCCAAGAGACCCAGTACTTC.

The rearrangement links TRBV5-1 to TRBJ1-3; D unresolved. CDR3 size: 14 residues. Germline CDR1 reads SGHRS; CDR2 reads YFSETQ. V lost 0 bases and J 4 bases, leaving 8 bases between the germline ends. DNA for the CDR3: TGCGCCAGCAGCTTGGCCGGGGAAGGAAACACCATATATTTT. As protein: CASSLAGEGNTIYF.

Here the CDR3 DNA reads TGTGCCAGCAGCTTAGGCCGTACCCTGGGGCAAGATACGCAGTATTTT. This sequence encodes CASSLGRTLGQDTQYF. The chain carries TRBV11-1 and TRBJ2-3, with D tentatively TRBD1 (5 bases). The CDR3 is 16 residues long. The germline gives CDR1 SGHAT, CDR2 FQDESV (reference sequence). V was trimmed by 1 base and J by 5 bases, leaving 16 bases between them.

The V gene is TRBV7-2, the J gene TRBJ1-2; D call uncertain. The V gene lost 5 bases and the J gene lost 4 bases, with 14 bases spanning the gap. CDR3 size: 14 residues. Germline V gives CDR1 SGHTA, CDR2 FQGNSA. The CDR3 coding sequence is TGTGCCAGCAGCCTTAGGGCGGGCACCTATGGCTACACCTTC. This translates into CASSLRAGTYGYTF.

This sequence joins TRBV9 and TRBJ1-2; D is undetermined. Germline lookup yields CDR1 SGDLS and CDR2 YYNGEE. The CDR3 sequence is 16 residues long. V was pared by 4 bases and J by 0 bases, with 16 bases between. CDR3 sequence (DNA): TGTGCCAGCAGCCCCCAACTAAGAAGTACTAACTATGGCTACACCTTC. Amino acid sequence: CASSPQLRSTNYGYTF.

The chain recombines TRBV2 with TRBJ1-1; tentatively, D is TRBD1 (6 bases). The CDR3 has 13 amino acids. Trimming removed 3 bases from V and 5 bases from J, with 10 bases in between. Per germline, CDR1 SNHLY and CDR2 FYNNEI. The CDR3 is CASSDEDRTEAFF. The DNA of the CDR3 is TGTGCCAGCAGTGACGAGGACAGAACTGAAGCTTTCTTT.

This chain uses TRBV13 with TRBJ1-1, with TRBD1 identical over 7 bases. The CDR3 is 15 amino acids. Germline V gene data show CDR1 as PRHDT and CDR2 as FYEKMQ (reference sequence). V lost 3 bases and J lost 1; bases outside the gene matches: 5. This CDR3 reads CASSFRGRGNTEAFF. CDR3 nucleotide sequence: TGTGCCAGCAGCTTTAGGGGGCGGGGGAACACTGAAGCTTTCTTT.

In DNA form, the CDR3 reads TGTGCCAGCAGCCGACAGGGGGCTGAGCGCTACACCTTC. Translation gives CASSRQGAERYTF. The chain recombines TRBV5-5 with TRBJ1-2; 10 bases line up with TRBD1. This CDR3 is 13 amino acids long. The germline CDR1 and CDR2 sequences are SGHKS and YYEKEE (reference sequence). Trimming at V came to 4 bases and at J to 9 bases, leaving 6 bases not matched to a gene.

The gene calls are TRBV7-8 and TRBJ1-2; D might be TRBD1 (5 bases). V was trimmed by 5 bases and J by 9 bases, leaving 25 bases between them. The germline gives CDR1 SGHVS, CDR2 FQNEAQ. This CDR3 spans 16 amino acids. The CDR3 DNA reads TGTGCCAGCAGCCCCCCTGGCAGGGCCCTATTGGACAGCTACACCTTC. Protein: CASSPPGRALLDSYTF. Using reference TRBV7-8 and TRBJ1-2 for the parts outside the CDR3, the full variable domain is GAGVSQSPRYKVAKRGQDVALRCDPISGHVSLFWYQQALGQGPEFLTYFQNEAQLDKSGLPSDRFFAERPEGSVSTLKIQRTQQEDSAVYLCASSPPGRALLDSYTFGSGTRLTVV.

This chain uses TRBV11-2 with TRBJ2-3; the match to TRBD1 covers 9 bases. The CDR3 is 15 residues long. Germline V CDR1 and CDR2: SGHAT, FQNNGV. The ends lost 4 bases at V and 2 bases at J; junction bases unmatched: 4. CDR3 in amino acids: CASSWRDRDTDTQYF. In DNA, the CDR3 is TGTGCCAGCAGCTGGAGGGACAGGGACACAGATACGCAGTATTTT. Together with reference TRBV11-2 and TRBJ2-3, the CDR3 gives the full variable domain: EAGVAQSPRYKIIEKRQSVAFWCNPISGHATLYWYQQILGQGPKLLIQFQNNGVVDDSQLPKDRFSAERLKGVDSTLKIQPAKLEDSAVYLCASSWRDRDTDTQYFGPGTRLTVL.

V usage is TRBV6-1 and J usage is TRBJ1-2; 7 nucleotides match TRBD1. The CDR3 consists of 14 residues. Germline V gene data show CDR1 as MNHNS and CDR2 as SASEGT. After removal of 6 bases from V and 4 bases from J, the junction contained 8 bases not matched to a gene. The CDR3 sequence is CASRSLGTAYGYTF. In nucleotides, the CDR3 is TGTGCCAGCAGGTCTTTAGGGACAGCCTATGGCTACACCTTC.

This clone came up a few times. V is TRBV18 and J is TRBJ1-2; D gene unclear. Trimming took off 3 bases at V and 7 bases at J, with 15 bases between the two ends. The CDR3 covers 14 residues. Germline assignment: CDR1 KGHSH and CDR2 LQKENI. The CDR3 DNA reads TGTGCCAGCTCACCTATGGGAGTCCGTGGTGGCTACACCTTC. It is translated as CASSPMGVRGGYTF.

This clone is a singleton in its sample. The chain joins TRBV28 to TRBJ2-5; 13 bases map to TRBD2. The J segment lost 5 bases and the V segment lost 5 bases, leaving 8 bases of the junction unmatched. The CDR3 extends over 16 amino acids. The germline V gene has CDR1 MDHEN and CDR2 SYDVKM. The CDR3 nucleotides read TGTGCCAGCAGTCCCAGACTAGCGGGGGGCCTGGAGACCCAGTACTTC. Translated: CASSPRLAGGLETQYF.

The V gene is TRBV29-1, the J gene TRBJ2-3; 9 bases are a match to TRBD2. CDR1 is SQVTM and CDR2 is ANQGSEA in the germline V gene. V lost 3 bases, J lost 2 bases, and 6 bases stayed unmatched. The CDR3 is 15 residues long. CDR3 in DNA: TGCAGCGTTGACGTGAGACTAGCGGCCACAGATACGCAGTATTTT. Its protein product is CSVDVRLAATDTQYF.

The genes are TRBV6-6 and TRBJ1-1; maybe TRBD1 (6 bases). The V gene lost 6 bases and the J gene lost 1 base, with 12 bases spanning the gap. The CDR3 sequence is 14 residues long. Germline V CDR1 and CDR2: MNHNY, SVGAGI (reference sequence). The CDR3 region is CASRETGSNTEAFF. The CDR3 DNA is TGTGCCAGCAGAGAGACAGGCTCGAACACTGAAGCTTTCTTT.

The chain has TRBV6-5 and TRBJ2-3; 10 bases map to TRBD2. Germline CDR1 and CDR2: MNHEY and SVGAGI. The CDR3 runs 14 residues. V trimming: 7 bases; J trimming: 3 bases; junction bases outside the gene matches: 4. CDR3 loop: CASTERGGTDTQYF. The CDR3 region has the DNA TGTGCCAGCACCGAGCGGGGGGGAACAGATACGCAGTATTTT.

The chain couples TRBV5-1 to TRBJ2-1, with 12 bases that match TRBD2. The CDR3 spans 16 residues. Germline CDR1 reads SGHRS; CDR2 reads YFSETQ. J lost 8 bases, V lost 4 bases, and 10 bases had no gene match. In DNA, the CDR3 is TGCGCCAGCAGCCCCCTCGGACTAGCGGGGCCCGATGAGCAGTTCTTC. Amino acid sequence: CASSPLGLAGPDEQFF.

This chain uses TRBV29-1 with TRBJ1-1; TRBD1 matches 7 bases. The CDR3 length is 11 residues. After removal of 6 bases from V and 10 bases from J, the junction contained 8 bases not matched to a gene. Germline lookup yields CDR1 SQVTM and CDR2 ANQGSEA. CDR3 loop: CSVVTGFRAFF. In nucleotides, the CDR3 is TGCAGCGTCGTGACAGGGTTCAGAGCTTTCTTT.

In DNA form, the CDR3 reads TGTGCCAGCGAGCGGGGGGGCCACGAGCAGTACTTC. Its protein product is CASERGGHEQYF. This rearrangement joins TRBV6-5 to TRBJ2-7; 10 nucleotides align to TRBD2. Germline CDR1 is MNHEY and CDR2 is SVGAGI. J gave up 5 bases and V 8 bases, and 3 bases lay outside the gene matches. CDR3 length: 12 amino acids.

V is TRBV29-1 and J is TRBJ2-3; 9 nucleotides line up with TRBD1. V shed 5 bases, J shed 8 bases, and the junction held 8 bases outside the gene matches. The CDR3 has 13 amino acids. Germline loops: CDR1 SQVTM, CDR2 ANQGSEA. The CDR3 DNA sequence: TGCAGCGTTAGGACAGGGGCGTCGGCTACGCAGTATTTT. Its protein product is CSVRTGASATQYF.

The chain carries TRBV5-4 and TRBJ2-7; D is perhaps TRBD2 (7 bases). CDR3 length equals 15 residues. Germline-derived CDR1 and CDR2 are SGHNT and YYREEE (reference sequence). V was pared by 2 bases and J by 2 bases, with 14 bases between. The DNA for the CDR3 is TGTGCCAGCAGCTTCGGGGGGCTCGCAACCTACGAGCAGTACTTC. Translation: CASSFGGLATYEQYF.

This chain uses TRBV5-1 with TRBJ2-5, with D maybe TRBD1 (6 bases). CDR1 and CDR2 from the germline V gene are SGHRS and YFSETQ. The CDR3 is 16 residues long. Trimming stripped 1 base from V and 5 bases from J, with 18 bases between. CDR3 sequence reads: CASSLLPLDSRETQYF. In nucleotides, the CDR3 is TGCGCCAGCAGCTTGTTACCTTTGGACAGTCGGGAGACCCAGTACTTC.